The 25 T cell receptor beta chains below were found in one sample sequenced in a study of cytomegalovirus exposure and HLA in healthy donors. The PCR employed 60 Vbeta primers together with 13 Jbeta primers. TCRdb keeps only in-frame clones here, not all; method: immunoSEQ multiplex PCR. This sample has around 200,000 clones, with 65% to 90% found just once. Sequencing was done on a sample of PBMCs. The receptors derive from a girl aged 2 to 10 in good health and CMV-seropositive.

The genes are TRBV27 and TRBJ2-7; 8 positions match TRBD2. With 2 bases clipped from V and 4 bases from J, the junction kept 7 bases outside the gene matches. Germline-derived CDR1 and CDR2 are MNHEY and SMNVEV (reference sequence). The CDR3 contains 15 residues. The CDR3 protein is CASSLGGTRSYEQYF. In DNA form, the CDR3 reads TGTGCCAGCAGTTTAGGAGGGACTAGATCGTACGAGCAGTACTTC.

This clone was recorded a few times. The gene calls are TRBV4-2 and TRBJ1-4; possibly TRBD1 for D (6 bases). This CDR3 region has 12 residues. Trimming cost V 4 bases and J 8 bases, with 8 bases left between them. Germline V CDR1 and CDR2: LGHNA, YNFKEQ. CDR3 residues: CASSLQGEKLFF. The CDR3 nucleotides read TGTGCCAGCAGCCTACAGGGAGAAAAACTGTTTTTT.

The chain carries TRBV5-1 and TRBJ2-7; no definite D call. Germline CDR1 reads SGHRS; CDR2 reads YFSETQ. Deletions cut 4 bases from V and 0 bases from J, with 8 bases between. The CDR3 is 13 amino acids. The CDR3 sequence: CASSPTSSYEQYF. DNA for the CDR3: TGCGCCAGCAGCCCTACGAGCTCCTACGAGCAGTACTTC. The variable domain in full, completed from reference TRBV5-1 and TRBJ2-7, reads KAGVTQTPRYLIKTRGQQVTLSCSPISGHRSVSWYQQTPGQGLQFLFEYFSETQRNKGNFPGRFSGRQFSNSRSEMNVSTLELGDSALYLCASSPTSSYEQYFGPGTRLTVT.

The chain uses TRBV13 and TRBJ2-1; TRBD2 is a possible D gene (5 bases). Trimming removed 3 bases from V and 1 base from J, with 13 bases in between. This CDR3 spans 16 amino acids. The germline gives CDR1 PRHDT, CDR2 FYEKMQ (reference sequence). In DNA form, the CDR3 reads TGTGCCAGCAGCTTTCCCGGGGAGAGGTCCTACAATGAGCAGTTCTTC. Its translation is CASSFPGERSYNEQFF.

V and J are TRBV27 and TRBJ1-1; D might be TRBD1 (5 bases). Germline CDR1 reads MNHEY; CDR2 reads SMNVEV (reference sequence). CDR3 length: 14 residues. Trimming cost V 7 bases and J 1 base, with 13 bases left between them. The CDR3 is CASNPGIGNTEAFF. CDR3 DNA: TGTGCCAGCAACCCAGGGATTGGGAACACTGAAGCTTTCTTT.

The chain links TRBV30 to TRBJ1-2; D perhaps matches TRBD1 (6 bases). CDR1 and CDR2 from the germline V gene are GTSNPN and SVGIG (reference sequence). CDR3 length equals 16 residues. V gave up 1 base and J gave up 2 bases, with 17 bases separating them. In nucleotides, the CDR3 is TGTGCCTGGAGTGGGGGTCAGGGGATTTCAAACTATGGCTACACCTTC. Translating it yields CAWSGGQGISNYGYTF.

In its sample, this clone was seen once. Other nucleotide sequences in the sample specify the same CDR3. The chain employs TRBV29-1 and TRBJ2-7; 9 bases match TRBD2. The length of the CDR3 is 13 residues. Germline values: CDR1 SQVTM, CDR2 ANQGSEA. V shed 4 bases and J 5 bases; nucleotides not matched to a gene: 6. Here the CDR3 DNA reads TGCAGCGTTGCCCTAGCGGGACAAGACGAGCAGTACTTC. Amino acids: CSVALAGQDEQYF.

The chain recombines TRBV5-1 with TRBJ1-1; D remains unclear. With 0 bases removed from V and 6 bases from J, the gap between germline ends came to 12 bases. The CDR3 runs to 14 residues. Germline CDR1 SGHRS, CDR2 YFSETQ. The CDR3 nucleotides are TGCGCCAGCAGCTTGGGGTCGGTACTCGCTGAAGCTTTCTTT. Protein sequence: CASSLGSVLAEAFF.

The rearrangement links TRBV11-2 to TRBJ2-4; 10 positions agree with TRBD2. Trimming took 5 bases from V and 0 from J; bases not matched to a gene: 7. Per germline, CDR1 SGHAT and CDR2 FQNNGV. The CDR3 is 17 amino acids. DNA of the CDR3: TGTGCCAGCAGCACAACCGGGACTAGCGTAGCCAAAAACATTCAGTACTTC. Its translation is CASSTTGTSVAKNIQYF. Based on the CDR3 plus reference TRBV11-2 and TRBJ2-4, the full variable domain is EAGVAQSPRYKIIEKRQSVAFWCNPISGHATLYWYQQILGQGPKLLIQFQNNGVVDDSQLPKDRFSAERLKGVDSTLKIQPAKLEDSAVYLCASSTTGTSVAKNIQYFGAGTRLSVL.

V usage is TRBV4-1 and J usage is TRBJ1-1, with 9 positions matching TRBD1. Per germline, CDR1 MGHRA and CDR2 YSYEKL. The CDR3 extends over 15 amino acids. V was clipped by 0 bases and J by 7 bases; unmatched bases: 6. The CDR3 DNA follows: TGCGCCAGCAGCCAAGAACCGGGACAGGGAAGTGAAGCTTTCTTT. As protein: CASSQEPGQGSEAFF.

This clone was observed a few times. The chain recombines TRBV19 with TRBJ2-3; 11 nucleotides align to TRBD1. CDR3 length equals 12 residues. J was trimmed by 8 bases and V by 10 bases; bases with no gene match: 5. The germline CDR1 and CDR2 sequences are LNHDA and SQIVND (reference sequence). CDR3 residues: CAKTGTGGTQYF. In nucleotides, the CDR3 is TGTGCCAAAACGGGGACAGGGGGTACGCAGTATTTT.

The chain couples TRBV10-2 to TRBJ1-6; 8 bases match TRBD1. This CDR3 contains 14 residues. The J segment lost 10 bases and the V segment lost 4 bases, leaving 6 bases of the junction unmatched. Germline lookup yields CDR1 WSHSY and CDR2 SAAADI. The CDR3, as DNA: TGCGCCAGCAGTGCTGAGACAGGGGTCTCACCCCTCCACTTT. This codes for CASSAETGVSPLHF.

The rearrangement uses TRBV29-1 and TRBJ1-2; a possible D gene is TRBD1 (6 bases). Germline V gene data show CDR1 as SQVTM and CDR2 as ANQGSEA. This CDR3 contains 11 residues. V was cut by 7 bases and J by 8 bases, with 14 bases left in between. The CDR3 spells CSAVQGFGYTF. In DNA, the CDR3 is TGCAGCGCTGTACAGGGATTCGGCTACACCTTC.

Concerning this clone: Compared with germline, one end of the junction differs, possibly owing to a read error. The V and J genes are TRBV2 and TRBJ2-1; 9 bases match TRBD2. The CDR3 has 19 residues. The germline V gene encodes CDR1 SNHLY and CDR2 FYNNEI. The DNA of the CDR3 is TGTGCCAACAGTGAATATCTGGCGGGAGGGCTATCCTTCTACAATGAGCAGTTCTTC. This sequence encodes CANSEYLAGGLSFYNEQFF.

The chain has TRBV7-2 and TRBJ1-2; D unresolved. Germline assignment: CDR1 SGHTA and CDR2 FQGNSA. V lost 5 bases and J lost 8, with 12 bases in between. The CDR3 extends over 12 amino acids. CDR3 coding DNA: TGTGCCAGCAGCCACGTCCGAGCCGGCTACACCTTC. The encoded protein is CASSHVRAGYTF. Variable domain in full (rest from reference TRBV7-2 and TRBJ1-2): GAGVSQSPSNKVTEKGKDVELRCDPISGHTALYWYRQSLGQGLEFLIYFQGNSAPDKSGLPSDRFSAERTGGSVSTLTIQRTQQEDSAVYLCASSHVRAGYTFGSGTRLTVV.

The CDR3: CASSQDTFGYTF. CDR3 coding DNA: TGCGCCAGCAGCCAGGACACCTTTGGCTACACCTTC. The chain joins TRBV4-1 to TRBJ1-2, with D perhaps matching TRBD1 (5 bases). Germline V gene lookup returns CDR1 MGHRA and CDR2 YSYEKL. Trimming removed 3 bases from V and 7 bases from J, with 9 bases in between. The CDR3 spans 12 residues.

This chain joins TRBV2 and TRBJ1-1, with D perhaps TRBD1 (5 bases). CDR3 length: 13 residues. The V gene lost 8 bases and the J gene lost 6 bases, with 16 bases spanning the gap. Germline assignment: CDR1 SNHLY and CDR2 FYNNEI. The CDR3 DNA sequence: TGTGCCAGCCGCCCCTACAGGTACGCTGAAGCTTTCTTT. It yields the protein CASRPYRYAEAFF.

This chain joins TRBV19 and TRBJ2-1; 8 nucleotides agree with TRBD2. V was pared by 3 bases and J by 9 bases, with 13 bases of the junction left unmatched. Germline CDR1 reads LNHDA; CDR2 reads SQIVND (reference sequence). This CDR3 is 16 amino acids long. The CDR3 loop is CASSIRPRAGAGEQFF. The CDR3 DNA sequence: TGTGCCAGTAGTATCCGCCCCCGAGCGGGAGCCGGTGAGCAGTTCTTC.

The gene calls are TRBV11-2 and TRBJ1-1, with D hard to call. Germline CDR1 is SGHAT and CDR2 is FQNNGV. CDR3 size: 13 residues. V shed 6 bases and J shed 4 bases, with 12 bases lying between them. This CDR3 reads CASSPIGGTEAFF. DNA of the CDR3: TGTGCCAGCAGTCCTATAGGCGGCACTGAAGCTTTCTTT.

The chain combines TRBV6-9 with TRBJ2-1, with TRBD2 matching over 12 bases. In germline, CDR1 is MNHGY, CDR2 SVAAGI. The CDR3 length is 14 residues. J gave up 15 bases and V 4 bases, and 10 bases lay outside the gene matches. In DNA form, the CDR3 reads TGTGCCAGCAGTTCGAGGGGGCTAGCGGGAGGGTCGTTCTTC. This translates into CASSSRGLAGGSFF.

The chain combines TRBV19 with TRBJ2-3; TRBD1 matches at 8 bases. Trimming took 5 bases from V and 0 from J; bases not matched to a gene: 16. The CDR3 runs to 19 residues. Germline CDR1 LNHDA, CDR2 SQIVND (reference sequence). The CDR3 nucleotides are TGTGCCAGTAGTTCCCTAGGGACAGGCGATGGCGCTAGCACAGATACGCAGTATTTT. This sequence encodes CASSSLGTGDGASTDTQYF.

V and J are TRBV2 and TRBJ2-5; TRBD2 aligns across 8 bases. CDR1 is SNHLY and CDR2 is FYNNEI in the germline V gene. The CDR3 is 15 amino acids. V was pared by 2 bases and J by 4 bases, with 6 bases of the junction left unmatched. The CDR3 region has the DNA TGTGCCAGCAGTGAACTCGGGAGGGGGGGAGAGACCCAGTACTTC. Its translation: CASSELGRGGETQYF.

The rearrangement joins TRBV5-8 to TRBJ1-1, with D perhaps TRBD1 (6 bases). The CDR3 is made up of 15 amino acids. The V gene lost 0 bases and the J gene lost 1 base, with 10 bases spanning the gap. From germline, CDR1 is SGHTS and CDR2 YDEGEE. This CDR3 is CASSLDGQRNTEAFF. The CDR3 DNA follows: TGTGCCAGCAGCTTGGACGGACAGAGGAACACTGAAGCTTTCTTT.

The gene calls are TRBV5-1 and TRBJ2-7; 11 nucleotides line up with TRBD1. The germline gives CDR1 SGHRS, CDR2 YFSETQ. This CDR3 region has 14 residues. V was clipped by 7 bases and J by 6 bases; unmatched bases: 9. CDR3 region: CASQTGQGDIEQYF. The CDR3, as DNA: TGCGCCAGCCAGACGGGACAGGGGGATATCGAGCAGTACTTC.

In this sample, this clone turned up once. This chain uses TRBV27 with TRBJ2-3, with TRBD1 matching 9 bases. The CDR3 is 16 amino acids. Germline V CDR1 and CDR2: MNHEY, SMNVEV (reference sequence). V lost 4 bases, J lost 2 bases, and 7 bases stayed unmatched. The CDR3 DNA is TGTGCCAGCAGTTCCAGGACAGGGGCTTTCACAGATACGCAGTATTTT. Its protein product is CASSSRTGAFTDTQYF.